This section outlines one TCR beta chain sequence together with its context. This clone came up once. Per-base quality was not reported, and no clone a single base away is much larger than it. The time point label for this specimen denotes: at least 347 days after estimated infection, following spontaneous clearance. The sequenced cells were not expanded in vitro beforehand; instead, HCV-specific TCR repertoires were characterized directly ex vivo. Enrolled in the Montreal Hepatitis C Cohort (HEPCO) in Canada, the donors were people who inject drugs, and these donors were followed every 3 months. Acute primary HCV infection was defined as a positive HCV RNA or antibody test after a negative test within the previous 24 weeks. A PE-labeled tetramer loaded with the NS3 peptide covering residues 1073-1081 was used to stain HCV-specific cells. CD3, CD8 and CD45RO antibodies were used for surface staining, and dead cells were excluded with an aqua fixable dye. Among the cohort members were 7 or 8 spontaneous resolvers, with spontaneous resolution defined as HCV RNA clearance within 24 weeks. Frozen stocks of peripheral blood mononuclear cells were first thawed, after which negative isolation of CD8+ T cells was carried out using the MACS CD8+ T cell Isolation Kit. A BD FACSAria II cell sorter was used to sort the cells.

The germline V end is reduced by 4 bases and the J end by 2 bases; junction bases left unmatched: 11. The germline V gene supplies CDR1 MDHEN and CDR2 SYDVKM. The CDR3 sequence holds 17 residues, the cysteine and phenylalanine included. Only CDR3 DNA remains: 51 bases, in frame from the first base. The data derive from a study of CD8 T cells in acute hepatitis C reinfection (dated by TCRdb to the early 2020s). Concerning the study at large: The study profiled the TCRbeta repertoire of CD8+ T cells specific for the HCV NS3-1073 epitope during acute infection and after viral clearance. The 8 spontaneous resolvers who had cleared HCV provided follow-up samples, which were collected no sooner than 347 days after estimated infection. Paired acute and follow-up samples were contributed by four of the spontaneous resolvers. The research as a whole found: The NS3-1073 specific repertoires were highly diverse, and diversity did not differ significantly among acute resolver, follow-up resolver and acute chronic samples. Because bulk sequencing was performed on the TCRbeta chain only, alphabeta pairing of public clonotypes could not be determined. Chronically infected subjects had no follow-up repertoires because NS3-1073 specific cells were too rare to sort. Over ten public clonotypes were identified irrespective of outcome, and one of the public clonotypes used V04-02/J02-02. It was rare for CDR3 sequences to be shared with other epitopes, and exact matching may have been limited by differing sequencing approaches. TRBV04 and TRBV06 gene families were preferentially used in all groups, and this usage was not explained by overrepresentation in the naive pool.

Genomic DNA was extracted from the FACS-sorted cells, and the TCRbeta chains were sequenced by the commercial immunoSEQ service. The paper's data handling went like this. ImmunoSEQ Analyzer software v3.0 and R v3.5.1 were the tools used to analyze the repertoire data. Only productive rearrangements were analyzed, as sequences containing stop codons or out-of-frame rearrangements were removed. Simpson diversity, Shannon entropy, CDR3 length and nucleotide addition metrics were obtained from the sequencing provider. Clonotypes were grouped by frequency into dominant, sub-dominant, low or lowest abundance categories, and clonotypes below 0.1% were left out of most analyses. A CDR3 amino acid clonotype was called public when found in at least two subjects at a cumulative frequency of at least 0.5%. This immuneACCESS table, as held by TCRdb, lists in-frame sequences with V and J called but not all clones. Of the missing ones, under half trace to an unresolved V gene in checked studies; the others have no known cause. V, J and clone size derive from that table, while D and trimming were established from the DNA sequence. The sample profile shows approximately 220 clones; roughly four fifths of them were found once. The ten largest make up roughly 18% of the sample.

Sequenced here: HCV NS3-1073 tetramer-sorted CD8+ T cells from PBMCs, sampled at follow-up. The sample's cell subset or site label, decoded: FACS-sorted NS3-1073 tetramer+ CD8+ T cells. The rearranged chain carries TRBV28 and TRBJ2-5, with 9 bases in between that match TRBD1. This receptor was obtained from a woman between 18 and 29 years old who spontaneously cleared hepatitis C infection. The CDR3 reads CASSSSIGTGRQETQYF. The nucleotide sequence reads as follows: TGTGCCAGCAGTTCTAGTATCGGGACAGGGAGACAAGAGACCCAGTACTTC.